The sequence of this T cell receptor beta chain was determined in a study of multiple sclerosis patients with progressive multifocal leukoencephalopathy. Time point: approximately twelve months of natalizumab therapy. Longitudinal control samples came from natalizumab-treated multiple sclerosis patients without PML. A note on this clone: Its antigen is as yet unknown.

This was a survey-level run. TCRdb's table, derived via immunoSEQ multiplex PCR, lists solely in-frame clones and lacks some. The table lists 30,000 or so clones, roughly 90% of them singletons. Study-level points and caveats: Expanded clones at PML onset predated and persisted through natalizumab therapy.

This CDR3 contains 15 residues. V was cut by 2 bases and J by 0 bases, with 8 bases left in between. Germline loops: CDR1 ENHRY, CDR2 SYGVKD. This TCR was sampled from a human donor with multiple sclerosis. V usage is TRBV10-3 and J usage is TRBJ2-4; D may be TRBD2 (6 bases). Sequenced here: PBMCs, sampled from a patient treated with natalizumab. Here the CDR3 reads CAISELGGAKNIQYF. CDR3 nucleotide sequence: TGTGCCATCAGTGAGCTCGGGGGAGCCAAAAACATTCAGTACTTC.